This entry describes one TCR beta chain. The target antigen is unknown. This entry belongs to a study of cytomegalovirus exposure and HLA in healthy donors. Study-level findings and limits: Some highly shared sequence variants likely arose as a pipeline artifact. In a later analysis, a genetic analysis reported fewer productive-TCR N-insertions in an Asian-associated ancestry cluster than the cohort average.

Germline-derived CDR1 and CDR2 are ENHRY and SYGVKD. Trimming took 6 bases from V and 2 from J, leaving 7 bases between them. This CDR3 contains 12 residues. The PCR used 60 Vbeta and 13 Jbeta primers. Methods used by the authors: Later reanalysis found around 80 million unique TCR beta chains, around 10 million of them shared. TCRdb's copy holds only in-frame clones and misses some; the assay was immunoSEQ multiplex PCR. D and trimming were read from the DNA, whereas the V and J calls and clone size are those reported in that table. Of about 210,000 clones listed, roughly 85% are singletons. What was sequenced was PBMCs. V usage is TRBV10-3 and J usage is TRBJ2-5; the D gene is possibly TRBD1 (6 bases). The clonotype was recovered from a male donor in good health and CMV-seronegative. CDR3 DNA: TGTGCCATCAGGGACAGTCAAGAGACCCAGTACTTC. Its translation is CAIRDSQETQYF.